Presented here are 16 T cell receptor beta chains from one specimen sequenced in a study of blood T cell repertoires in COVID-19. Libraries were prepared by immunoSEQ multiplex PCR; TCRdb keeps only in-frame clonotypes and omits some of them. Here the sample spans 120,000 or so clones, under 80% being singletons. Material: peripheral blood. The receptors derive from a man aged 70 or older with acute or convalescent COVID-19.

The chain uses TRBV10-3 and TRBJ1-1; 8 nucleotides match TRBD1. J lost 1 base, V lost 7 bases, and 2 bases had no gene match. Per germline, CDR1 ENHRY and CDR2 SYGVKD. The CDR3 is made up of 13 amino acids. The chain's CDR3 is CAITGQGNTEAFF. The DNA of the CDR3 is TGTGCCATCACTGGACAGGGGAACACTGAAGCTTTCTTT.

The genes are TRBV29-1 and TRBJ1-3; 8 bases line up with TRBD1. The CDR3 length is 15 residues. The junction had 5 bases not matched to a gene; V was cut back by 4 bases and J by 0 bases. Germline V CDR1 and CDR2: SQVTM, ANQGSEA. CDR3 in amino acids: CSVGQGTSSGNTIYF. The DNA of the CDR3 is TGCAGCGTTGGACAGGGGACCTCCTCTGGAAACACCATATATTTT.

There are a few counts of this clone. This chain joins TRBV6-5 and TRBJ1-2, with 9 bases identical to TRBD1. Trimming removed 4 bases from V and 0 bases from J; junction bases left unmatched: 6. Germline CDR1 reads MNHEY; CDR2 reads SVGAGI. The CDR3 runs to 16 residues. CDR3 sequence reads: CASSSDRGPSNYGYTF. The DNA of the CDR3 is TGTGCCAGCAGTTCGGACAGGGGCCCTTCTAACTATGGCTACACCTTC.

The chain couples TRBV5-1 to TRBJ2-3; 12 bases match TRBD2. Germline CDR1 reads SGHRS; CDR2 reads YFSETQ. This CDR3 region has 15 residues. V lost 3 bases, J lost 1 base, and 0 bases stayed unmatched. This CDR3 is CASSWTSGGTDTQYF. CDR3 DNA sequence: TGCGCCAGCAGCTGGACTAGCGGGGGCACAGATACGCAGTATTTT.

This chain uses TRBV5-1 with TRBJ2-5; no reliable D call. V gave up 5 bases and J gave up 5 bases, with 10 bases separating them. Germline CDR1 and CDR2: SGHRS and YFSETQ. The CDR3 totals 12 residues. The CDR3 loop reads CASRPGGETQYF. The CDR3 DNA reads as TGCGCCAGCAGACCTGGCGGCGAGACCCAGTACTTC.

This clone was counted only a few times. This chain links TRBV2 with TRBJ2-7; a weak D match, TRBD1 (5 bases). V lost 6 bases to trimming and J lost 3 bases, with 9 bases between them. From germline, CDR1 is SNHLY and CDR2 FYNNEI. The CDR3 consists of 12 residues. The CDR3 protein is CASRRQSYEQYF. CDR3 coding DNA: TGTGCCAGCAGACGACAGAGCTACGAGCAGTACTTC.

In its sample, this clone was seen a few times. The chain has TRBV11-2 and TRBJ1-2, with a tentative D call TRBD1 (5 bases). CDR3 length: 15 amino acids. The ends were cut back, 5 bases at V and 4 bases at J, with 17 bases in the middle. From germline, CDR1 is SGHAT and CDR2 FQNNGV. CDR3 nucleotide sequence: TGTGCCAGCAGCCATGTACAGGACACAACCTATGGCTACACCTTC. The encoded protein is CASSHVQDTTYGYTF.

This chain connects TRBV5-5 to TRBJ2-2; 8 bases are shared with TRBD1. After removal of 2 bases from V and 5 bases from J, the junction contained 14 bases not matched to a gene. CDR3 length: 18 residues. CDR1 is SGHKS and CDR2 is YYEKEE in the germline V gene (reference sequence). The CDR3 coding sequence is TGTGCCAGCAGCTTAGTCGGCAGGGGGCTAGTAGGAACCGGGGAGCTGTTTTTT. As protein: CASSLVGRGLVGTGELFF.

The CDR3 nucleotides are TGCGCCAGCAGCACGGGACTAGCGACTGAGCAGTTCTTC. Its protein product is CASSTGLATEQFF. The chain combines TRBV5-1 with TRBJ2-1; 10 bases are a match to TRBD2. The CDR3 sequence is 13 residues long. The germline gives CDR1 SGHRS, CDR2 YFSETQ. Trimming removed 4 bases from V and 9 bases from J; junction bases left unmatched: 4.

CDR3 in DNA: TGTGCCAGCAGCTCACAGGGGGCGAACAATCAGCCCCAGCATTTT. It translates to CASSSQGANNQPQHF. This chain uses TRBV7-2 with TRBJ1-5; 9 bases are a match to TRBD1. The CDR3 is 15 amino acids. Trimming removed 4 bases from V and 3 bases from J; junction bases left unmatched: 4. Germline V gene data show CDR1 as SGHTA and CDR2 as FQGNSA.

This clone was picked up a small number of times. V gene TRBV11-3 combines with J gene TRBJ2-5; no clear D gene. The CDR3 runs 12 residues. Per the germline V gene, CDR1 is SGHNT and CDR2 is YENEEA. Trimming took 1 base from V and 9 from J, leaving 9 bases between them. The CDR3 region has the DNA TGTGCCAGCAGCTTAGGACGGGTGGCCCAGTACTTC. This gives the protein CASSLGRVAQYF.

The chain's CDR3 is CASSFGTSGGIEQYF. The DNA for the CDR3 is TGTGCCAGCAGCTTCGGGACTAGCGGGGGGATCGAGCAGTACTTC. The rearrangement uses TRBV7-9 and TRBJ2-7; TRBD2 agrees at 15 bases. CDR1 and CDR2 from the germline V gene are SEHNR and FQNEAQ (reference sequence). This CDR3 comprises 15 residues. Unmatched junction bases numbered 3, after V lost 3 bases and J lost 6 bases. Full variable domain (remainder filled in from reference TRBV7-9 and TRBJ2-7): DTGVSQNPRHKITKRGQNVTFRCDPISEHNRLYWYRQTLGQGPEFLTYFQNEAQLEKSRLLSDRFSAERPKGSFSTLEIQRTEQGDSAMYLCASSFGTSGGIEQYFGPGTRLTVT.

The V gene is TRBV6-5, the J gene TRBJ1-2; unclear D gene. V gave up 5 bases and J gave up 2 bases, with 9 bases separating them. Germline-derived CDR1 and CDR2 are MNHEY and SVGAGI. The CDR3 runs 13 residues. The CDR3 spells CASSKQPNYGYTF. DNA of the CDR3: TGTGCCAGCAGTAAACAGCCAAACTATGGCTACACCTTC.

This clone came up once. This rearrangement joins TRBV5-1 to TRBJ2-5, with a tentative D call TRBD1 (5 bases). Germline CDR1 and CDR2: SGHRS and YFSETQ. Trimming shortened V by 0 bases and J by 2 bases, and 11 bases separated the two germline ends. This CDR3 spans 15 amino acids. The DNA for the CDR3 is TGCGCCAGCAGCTTGGGACAGCCCGCTCAAGAGACCCAGTACTTC. Its protein is CASSLGQPAQETQYF.

The chain joins TRBV18 to TRBJ2-3; perhaps TRBD1 as D (6 bases). V lost 7 bases, J lost 0 bases, and 17 bases lay in between. The CDR3 spans 16 residues. Looked up from germline, CDR1 is KGHSH and CDR2 is LQKENI. CDR3 coding DNA: TGTGCCAGCTTACGTAGAGGCAGGGGCAGCACAGATACGCAGTATTTT. This gives the protein CASLRRGRGSTDTQYF.

This clone was seen a single time. This chain joins TRBV7-2 and TRBJ1-2; weak D call: TRBD1 (6 bases). The germline CDR1 and CDR2 sequences are SGHTA and FQGNSA. The ends were cut back, 1 base at V and 3 bases at J, with 12 bases in the middle. The CDR3 spans 15 residues. The chain's CDR3 is CASSLGLGQYYGYTF. The CDR3 nucleotides are TGTGCCAGCAGCTTAGGGCTTGGACAGTACTATGGCTACACCTTC.